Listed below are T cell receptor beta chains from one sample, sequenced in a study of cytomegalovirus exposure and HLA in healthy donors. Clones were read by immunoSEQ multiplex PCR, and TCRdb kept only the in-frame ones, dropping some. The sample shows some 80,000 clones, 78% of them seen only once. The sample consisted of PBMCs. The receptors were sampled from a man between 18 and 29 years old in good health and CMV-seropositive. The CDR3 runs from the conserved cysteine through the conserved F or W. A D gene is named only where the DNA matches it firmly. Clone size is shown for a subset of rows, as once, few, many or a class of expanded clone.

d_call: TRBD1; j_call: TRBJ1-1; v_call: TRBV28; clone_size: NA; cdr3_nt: TGTGCCAGCAGTCCCCCTCGGACAGGGGCCCCATTCACTGAAGCTTTCTTT; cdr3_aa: CASSPPRTGAPFTEAFF
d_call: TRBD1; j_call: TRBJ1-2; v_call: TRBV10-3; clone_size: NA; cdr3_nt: TGTGCCATCAGTGTGGGGACAGGGCACGACTATGGCTACACCTTC; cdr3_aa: CAISVGTGHDYGYTF
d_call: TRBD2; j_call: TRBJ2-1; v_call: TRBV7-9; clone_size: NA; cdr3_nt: TGTGCCAGCAGCCCCCGGCGCGGGAGCTCCTACAATGAGCAGTTCTTC; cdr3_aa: CASSPRRGSSYNEQFF
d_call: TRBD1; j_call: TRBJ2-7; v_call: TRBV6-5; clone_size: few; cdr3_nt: TGTGCCAGCAGATCCCGGGACAGTTCCTACGAGCAGTACTTC; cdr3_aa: CASRSRDSSYEQYF
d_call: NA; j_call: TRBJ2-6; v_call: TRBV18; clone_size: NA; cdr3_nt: TGTGCCAGCTCACCCAGTCGGGGGAGTTGGTTGGCTGGGGCCAACGTCCTGACTTTC; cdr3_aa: CASSPSRGSWLAGANVLTF
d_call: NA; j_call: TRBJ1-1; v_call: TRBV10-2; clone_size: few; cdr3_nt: TGCGCCACCCAGGGGTCCTACACTGAAGCTTTCTTT; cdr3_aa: CATQGSYTEAFF
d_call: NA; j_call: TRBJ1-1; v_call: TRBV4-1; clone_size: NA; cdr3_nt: TGCGCCAGCAGCCAAGAAGTAATCGGGACTGAAGCTTTCTTT; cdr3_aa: CASSQEVIGTEAFF
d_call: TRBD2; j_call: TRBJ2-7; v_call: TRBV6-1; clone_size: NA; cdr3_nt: TGTGCCAGCAGTGAATTTTCAGGGACTAGCGCCGAGCAGTACTTC; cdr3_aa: CASSEFSGTSAEQYF
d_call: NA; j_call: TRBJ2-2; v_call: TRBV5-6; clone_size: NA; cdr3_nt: TGTGCCAGCAGCTTTACCCTCGGTGGGGAGCTGTTTTTT; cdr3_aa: CASSFTLGGELFF
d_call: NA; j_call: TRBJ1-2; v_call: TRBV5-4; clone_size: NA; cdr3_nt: TGTGCCAGCAGCTTCAGGGGAGGGAGCGGCTACACCTTC; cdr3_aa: CASSFRGGSGYTF
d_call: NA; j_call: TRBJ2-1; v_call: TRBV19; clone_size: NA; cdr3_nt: TGTGCCAGCTCCATCAGGGGAAATGAGCAGTTCTTC; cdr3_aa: CASSIRGNEQFF
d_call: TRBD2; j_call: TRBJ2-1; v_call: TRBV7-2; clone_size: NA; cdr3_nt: TGTGCCAGCAGTCGGAACGGACTAGCGGGTTATGAGCAGTTCTTC; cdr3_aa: CASSRNGLAGYEQFF
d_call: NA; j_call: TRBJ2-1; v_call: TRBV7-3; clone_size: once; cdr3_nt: TGTGCCAGCAGCTTACAAGGAGCGAGTAATGAGCAGTTCTTC; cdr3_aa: CASSLQGASNEQFF
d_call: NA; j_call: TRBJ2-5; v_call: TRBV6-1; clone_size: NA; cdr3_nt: TGTGCCAGTCGTGAGGAGACCCAGTACTTC; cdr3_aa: CASREETQYF
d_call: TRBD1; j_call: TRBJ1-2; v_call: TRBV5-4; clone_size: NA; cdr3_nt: TGTGCCAGCAGCTTGAGACCAGGGGGGAACTATGGCTACACCTTC; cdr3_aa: CASSLRPGGNYGYTF
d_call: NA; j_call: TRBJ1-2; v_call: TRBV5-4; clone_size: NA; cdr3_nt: TGTGCCAGCAGCTTGGCTGCAGGGGACCACTATGGCTACACCTTC; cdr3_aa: CASSLAAGDHYGYTF
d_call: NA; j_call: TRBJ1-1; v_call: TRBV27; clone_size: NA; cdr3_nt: TGTGCCAGCAGTTTAGTGCCGGGTAGTTGGGCTTTCTTT; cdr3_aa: CASSLVPGSWAFF
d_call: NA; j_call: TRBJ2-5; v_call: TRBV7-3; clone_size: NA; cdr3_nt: TGTGCCAGCAGCTTATACCCGGGGGAGACCCAGTACTTC; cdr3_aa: CASSLYPGETQYF
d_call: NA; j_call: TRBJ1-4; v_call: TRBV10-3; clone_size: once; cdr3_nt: TGTGCCATCTCGGCGGGACGCAGCGGTGAAAAACTGTTTTTT; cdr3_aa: CAISAGRSGEKLFF
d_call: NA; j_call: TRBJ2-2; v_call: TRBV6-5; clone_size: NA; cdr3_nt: TGTGCCAGCAGTTACCCGGGGTTACGGGAGCTGTTTTTT; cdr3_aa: CASSYPGLRELFF
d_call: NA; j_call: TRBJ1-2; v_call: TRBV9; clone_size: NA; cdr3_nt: TGTGCCAGCAGCGGAGTGCCCCACGGCTACACCTTC; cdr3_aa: CASSGVPHGYTF
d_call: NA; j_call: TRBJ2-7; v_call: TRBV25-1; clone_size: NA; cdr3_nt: TGTGCCAGCAGTGATCGTACAGACTCCTACGAGCAGTACTTC; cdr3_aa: CASSDRTDSYEQYF
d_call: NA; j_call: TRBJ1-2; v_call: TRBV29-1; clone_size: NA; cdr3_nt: TGCAGCGTTGGGAGGGTAGGTGGCTACACCTTC; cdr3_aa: CSVGRVGGYTF
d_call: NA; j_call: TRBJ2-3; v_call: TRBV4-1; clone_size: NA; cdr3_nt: TGCGCCAGCAGCCAAGATTGGACGGGGACAGATACGCAGTATTTT; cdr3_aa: CASSQDWTGTDTQYF
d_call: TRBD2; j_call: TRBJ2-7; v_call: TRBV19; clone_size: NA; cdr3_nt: TGTGCCAGTACCCCTAGCGGGAGCTCCTACGAGCAGTACTTC; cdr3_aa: CASTPSGSSYEQYF
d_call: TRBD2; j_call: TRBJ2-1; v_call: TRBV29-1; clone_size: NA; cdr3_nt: TGCAGCGTTTCGACTAGCGGATCCTACAATGAGCAGTTCTTC; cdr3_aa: CSVSTSGSYNEQFF
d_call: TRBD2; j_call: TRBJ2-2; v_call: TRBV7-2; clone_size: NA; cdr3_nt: TGTGCCAGCAGCCGTAGCGGGAGATTCAACACCGGGGAGCTGTTTTTT; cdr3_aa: CASSRSGRFNTGELFF
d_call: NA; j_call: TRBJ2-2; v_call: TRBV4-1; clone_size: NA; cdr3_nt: TGCGCCAGCAGTCTCGGGTTGAACACCGGGGAGCTGTTTTTT; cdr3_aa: CASSLGLNTGELFF
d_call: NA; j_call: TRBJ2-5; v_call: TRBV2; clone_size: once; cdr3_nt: TGTGCCAGCAATCCTCGGCCAGGACAAGAGACCCAGTACTTC; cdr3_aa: CASNPRPGQETQYF
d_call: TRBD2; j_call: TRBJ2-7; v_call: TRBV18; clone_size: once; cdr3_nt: TGTGCCAGCTCGCCAACCGGGACTAGCAAGCACGAGCAGTACTTC; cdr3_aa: CASSPTGTSKHEQYF
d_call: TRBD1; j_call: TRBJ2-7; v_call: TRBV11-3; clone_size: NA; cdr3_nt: TGTGCCAGCAGCGACCGACAGGGAACGGGCGAGCAGTACTTC; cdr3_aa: CASSDRQGTGEQYF
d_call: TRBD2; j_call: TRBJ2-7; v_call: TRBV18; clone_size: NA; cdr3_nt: TGTGCCAGCTCACCACTCCGCGGGGAGGGCGGAGAGCAGTACTTC; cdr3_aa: CASSPLRGEGGEQYF
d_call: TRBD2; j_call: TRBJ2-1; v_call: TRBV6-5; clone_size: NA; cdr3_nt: TGTGCCAGCAGACAACTAGCGTGGAGAGATGAGCAGTTCTTC; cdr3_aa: CASRQLAWRDEQFF
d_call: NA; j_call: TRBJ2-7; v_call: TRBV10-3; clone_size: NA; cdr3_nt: TGTGCCATCAGTGACGTGGGAGAGGGAGACGAGCAGTACTTC; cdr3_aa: CAISDVGEGDEQYF
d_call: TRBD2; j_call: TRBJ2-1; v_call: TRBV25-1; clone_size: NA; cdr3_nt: TGTGCCAGTACTAGCGGGGCAAACAATGAGCAGTTCTTC; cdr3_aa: CASTSGANNEQFF
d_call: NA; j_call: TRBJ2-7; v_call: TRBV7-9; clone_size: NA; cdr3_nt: TGTGCCAGCAGACATGGAGACGTAGGAAGCGAGCAGTACTTC; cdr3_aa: CASRHGDVGSEQYF
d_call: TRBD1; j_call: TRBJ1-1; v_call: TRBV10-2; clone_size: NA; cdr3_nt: TGCGCCAGCAGTGAAAGAAAAAGGGGGCCTACTGAAGCTTTCTTT; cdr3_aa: CASSERKRGPTEAFF
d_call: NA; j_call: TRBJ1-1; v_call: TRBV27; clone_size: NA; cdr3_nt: TGTGCCGCGGGGGGTGAGTTGGGCACTGAAGCTTTCTTT; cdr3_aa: CAAGGELGTEAFF
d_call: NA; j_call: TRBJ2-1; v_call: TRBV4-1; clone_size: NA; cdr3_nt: TGCGCCAGCAGCCAAGATGGGAGAGGGTACTATGAGCAGTTCTTC; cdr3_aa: CASSQDGRGYYEQFF
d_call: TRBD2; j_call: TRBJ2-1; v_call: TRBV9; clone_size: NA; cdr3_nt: TGTGCCAGCAGCGTCATGACTAGCGCGGGCAATGAGCAGTTCTTC; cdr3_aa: CASSVMTSAGNEQFF
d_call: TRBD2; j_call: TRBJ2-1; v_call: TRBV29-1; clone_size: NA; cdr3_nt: TGCAGCGTTGAGGGTGGGGGGGACCCCAATGAGCAGTTCTTC; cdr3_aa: CSVEGGGDPNEQFF
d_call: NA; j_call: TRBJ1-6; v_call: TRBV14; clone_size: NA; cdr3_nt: TGTGCCAGCAGCCAAGCGAGCTCCCCCCTCCACTTT; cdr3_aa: CASSQASSPLHF
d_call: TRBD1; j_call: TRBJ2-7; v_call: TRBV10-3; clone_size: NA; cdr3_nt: TGTGCCATCAGCCGGGACAGGGAATACGAGCAGTACTTC; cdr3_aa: CAISRDREYEQYF
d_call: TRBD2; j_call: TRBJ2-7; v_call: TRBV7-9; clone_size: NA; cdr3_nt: TGTGCCAGCAGCTCCGCGACTAGCGGGAGAGTCGAGCAGTACTTC; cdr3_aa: CASSSATSGRVEQYF